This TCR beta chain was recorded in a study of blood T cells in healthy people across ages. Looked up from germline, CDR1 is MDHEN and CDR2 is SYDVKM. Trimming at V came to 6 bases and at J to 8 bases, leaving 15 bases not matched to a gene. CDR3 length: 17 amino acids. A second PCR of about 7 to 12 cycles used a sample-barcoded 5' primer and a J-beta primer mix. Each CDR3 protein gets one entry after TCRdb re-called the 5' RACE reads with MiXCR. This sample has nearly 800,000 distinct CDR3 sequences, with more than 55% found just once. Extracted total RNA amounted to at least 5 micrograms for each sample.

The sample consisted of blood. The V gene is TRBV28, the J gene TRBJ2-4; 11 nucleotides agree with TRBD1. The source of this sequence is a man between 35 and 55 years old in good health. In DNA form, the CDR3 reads TGTGCCAGCAGCCCTATGGGACAGGGGGGTTTTGTAGACATTCAGTACTTC. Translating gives CASSPMGQGGFVDIQYF.